Sequencing of this T cell receptor beta chain was carried out in a study of identifying expanded T cells in peripheral blood. Collection occurred without any documented infections or immune events in donors. Some clones are missing from TCRdb's copy, which holds only in-frame ones; the method was immunoSEQ multiplex PCR. Of more than 95,000 clones listed, roughly 82% are singletons. Trimming cost V 6 bases and J 6 bases; bases outside gene matches: 8. The CDR3 has 15 residues. The germline V gene has CDR1 SNHLY and CDR2 FYNNEI. The sample comprised blood. The J gene is TRBJ2-5, the V gene TRBV2; 12 bases fit TRBD1. The clonotype was recovered from a person aged 18 to 70 in good health. Written as DNA, the CDR3 is TGTGCCAGCAGCGAACTTGGGACAGGGGGCCAGACCCAGTACTTC. This sequence encodes CASSELGTGGQTQYF. Full variable domain (rest looked up from reference TRBV2 and TRBJ2-5): EPEVTQTPSHQVTQMGQEVILRCVPISNHLYFYWYRQILGQKVEFLVSFYNNEISEKSEIFDDQFSVERPDGSNFTLKIRSTKLEDSAMYFCASSELGTGGQTQYFGPGTRLLVL.